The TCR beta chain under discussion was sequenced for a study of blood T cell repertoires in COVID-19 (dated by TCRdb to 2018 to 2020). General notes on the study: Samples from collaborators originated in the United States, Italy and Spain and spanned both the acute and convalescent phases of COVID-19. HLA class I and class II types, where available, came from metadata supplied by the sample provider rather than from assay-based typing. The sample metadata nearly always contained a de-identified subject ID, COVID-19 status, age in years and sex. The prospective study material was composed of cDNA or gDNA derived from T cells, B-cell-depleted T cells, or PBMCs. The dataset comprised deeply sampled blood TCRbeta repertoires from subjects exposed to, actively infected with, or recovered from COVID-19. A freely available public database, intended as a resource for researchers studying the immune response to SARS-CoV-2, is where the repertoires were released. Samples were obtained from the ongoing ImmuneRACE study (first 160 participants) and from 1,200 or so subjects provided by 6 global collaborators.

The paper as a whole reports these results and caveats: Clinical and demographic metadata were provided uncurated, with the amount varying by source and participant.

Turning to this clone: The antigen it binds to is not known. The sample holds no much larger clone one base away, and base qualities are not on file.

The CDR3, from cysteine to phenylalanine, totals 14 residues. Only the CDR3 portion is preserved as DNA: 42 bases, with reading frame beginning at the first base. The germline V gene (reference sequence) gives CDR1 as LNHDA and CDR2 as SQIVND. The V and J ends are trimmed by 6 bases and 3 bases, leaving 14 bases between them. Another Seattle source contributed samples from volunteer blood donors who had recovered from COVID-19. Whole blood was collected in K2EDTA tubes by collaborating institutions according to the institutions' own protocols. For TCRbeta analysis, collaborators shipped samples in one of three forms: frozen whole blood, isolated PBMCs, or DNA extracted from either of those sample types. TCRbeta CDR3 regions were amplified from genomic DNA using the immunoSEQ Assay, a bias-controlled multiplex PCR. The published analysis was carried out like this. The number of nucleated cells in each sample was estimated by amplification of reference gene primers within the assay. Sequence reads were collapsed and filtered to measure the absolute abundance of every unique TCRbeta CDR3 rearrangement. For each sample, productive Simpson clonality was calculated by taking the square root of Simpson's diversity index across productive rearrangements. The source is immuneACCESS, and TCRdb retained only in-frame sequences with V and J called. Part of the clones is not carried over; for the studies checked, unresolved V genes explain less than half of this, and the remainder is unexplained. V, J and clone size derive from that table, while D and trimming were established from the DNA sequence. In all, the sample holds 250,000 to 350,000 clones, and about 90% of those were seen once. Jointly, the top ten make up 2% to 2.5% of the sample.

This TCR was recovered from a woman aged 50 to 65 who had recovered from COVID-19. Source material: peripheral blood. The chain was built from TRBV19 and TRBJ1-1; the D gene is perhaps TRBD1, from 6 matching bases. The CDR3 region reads CASRPGGRDTEAFF. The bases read TGTGCCAGTAGACCGGGGGGCCGGGACACTGAAGCTTTCTTT. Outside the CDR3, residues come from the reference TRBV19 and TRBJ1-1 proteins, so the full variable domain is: DGGITQSPKYLFRKEGQNVTLSCEQNLNHDAMYWYRQDPGQGLRLIYYSQIVNDFQKGDIAEGYSVSREKKESFPLTVTSAQKNPTAFYLCASRPGGRDTEAFFGQGTRLTVV.